The present T cell receptor (beta chain) was sequenced within a study of blood T cell repertoires in COVID-19. Overall study: Nucleic acid was either cDNA or gDNA, and it came from T cells, B-cell-depleted T cells, or PBMCs.

Sequenced by immunoSEQ multiplex PCR; TCRdb stores in-frame clones only, minus some. The table records a few hundred thousand clones, roughly nine tenths of them present only once. Cohorts were determined from participant-reported clinical history. Two negative PCRs, clearance, or symptom resolution had been documented for recovered Cohort 3 donors. CDR1 and CDR2 from the germline V gene are MDHEN and SYDVKM. V lost 5 bases, J lost 2 bases, and 13 bases stayed unmatched. CDR3 length: 17 amino acids. Sequenced input: PBMCs or T cells enriched from blood (not recorded which). V is TRBV28 and J is TRBJ2-7; TRBD1 matches 9 bases. The receptor was isolated from a woman between 35 and 50 years old who had recovered from COVID-19. The CDR3 bases are TGTGCCAGCAGTCGATCACAGGGGGCTGAAATCCCCTACGAGCAGTACTTC. Amino acids: CASSRSQGAEIPYEQYF.